This TCR beta chain was retrieved from a study of glioma-infiltrating T cells after dendritic cell vaccination. Profiled with immunoSEQ multiplex PCR; TCRdb holds only in-frame clones, not every one. The repertoire holds 90,000 or so clones, over 75% seen once, with just under 3% in the top ten. V was pared by 3 bases and J by 8 bases, with 7 bases of the junction left unmatched. CDR1 is LNHDA, CDR2 SQIVND, per germline (reference sequence). The CDR3 spans 15 residues. This sequence joins TRBV19 and TRBJ2-2; 9 bases fit TRBD2. This sequence originates from a human donor with glioblastoma. The specimen comprised blood, sampled before dendritic cell vaccination. The CDR3 region is CASSMWTSASGELFF. DNA for the CDR3: TGTGCCAGTAGTATGTGGACTAGCGCTAGTGGGGAGCTGTTTTTT.